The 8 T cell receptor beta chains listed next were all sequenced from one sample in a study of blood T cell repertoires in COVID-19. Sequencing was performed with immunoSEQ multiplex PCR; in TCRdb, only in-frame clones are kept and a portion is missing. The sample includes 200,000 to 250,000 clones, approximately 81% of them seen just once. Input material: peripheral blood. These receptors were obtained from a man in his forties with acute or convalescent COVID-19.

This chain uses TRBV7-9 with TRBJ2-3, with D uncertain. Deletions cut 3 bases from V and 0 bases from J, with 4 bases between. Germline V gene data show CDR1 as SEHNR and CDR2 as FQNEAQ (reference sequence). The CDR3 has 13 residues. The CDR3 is CASSFPSTDTQYF. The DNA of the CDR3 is TGTGCCAGCAGCTTTCCTAGCACAGATACGCAGTATTTT. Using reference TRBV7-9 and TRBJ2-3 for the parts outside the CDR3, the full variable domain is DTGVSQNPRHKITKRGQNVTFRCDPISEHNRLYWYRQTLGQGPEFLTYFQNEAQLEKSRLLSDRFSAERPKGSFSTLEIQRTEQGDSAMYLCASSFPSTDTQYFGPGTRLTVL.

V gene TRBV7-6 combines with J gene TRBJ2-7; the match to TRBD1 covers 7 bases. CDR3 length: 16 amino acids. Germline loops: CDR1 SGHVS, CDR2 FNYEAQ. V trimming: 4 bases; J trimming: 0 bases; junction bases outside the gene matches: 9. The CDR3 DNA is TGTGCCAGCAGCTCATTTCGTTGGGACAGCTCCTACGAGCAGTACTTC. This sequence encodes CASSSFRWDSSYEQYF.

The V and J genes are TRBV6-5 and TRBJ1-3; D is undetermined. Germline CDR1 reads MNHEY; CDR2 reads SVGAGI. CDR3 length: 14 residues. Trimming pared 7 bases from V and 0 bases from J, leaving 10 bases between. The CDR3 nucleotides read TGTGCCAGCATTGGAGGGTTCTCTGGAAACACCATATATTTT. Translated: CASIGGFSGNTIYF.

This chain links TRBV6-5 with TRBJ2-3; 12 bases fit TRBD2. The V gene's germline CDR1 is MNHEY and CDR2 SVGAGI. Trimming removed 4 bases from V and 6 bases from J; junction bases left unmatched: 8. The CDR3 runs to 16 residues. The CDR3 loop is CASSWTSGVAVDTQYF. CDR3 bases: TGTGCCAGCAGTTGGACTAGCGGGGTAGCGGTTGATACGCAGTATTTT.

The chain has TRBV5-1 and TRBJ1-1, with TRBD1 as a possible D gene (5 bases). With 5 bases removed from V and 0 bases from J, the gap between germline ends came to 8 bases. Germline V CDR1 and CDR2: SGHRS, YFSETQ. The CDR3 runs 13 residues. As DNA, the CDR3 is TGCGCCAGCAGGGTAGGGGTGAACACTGAAGCTTTCTTT. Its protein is CASRVGVNTEAFF. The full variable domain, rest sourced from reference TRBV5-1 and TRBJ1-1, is KAGVTQTPRYLIKTRGQQVTLSCSPISGHRSVSWYQQTPGQGLQFLFEYFSETQRNKGNFPGRFSGRQFSNSRSEMNVSTLELGDSALYLCASRVGVNTEAFFGQGTRLTVV.

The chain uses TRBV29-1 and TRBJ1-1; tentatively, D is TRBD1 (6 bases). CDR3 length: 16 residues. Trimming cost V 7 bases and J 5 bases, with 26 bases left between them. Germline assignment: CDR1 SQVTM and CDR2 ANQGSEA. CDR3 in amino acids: CSASSGRGAGDTEAFF. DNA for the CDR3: TGCAGCGCATCCTCAGGTCGGGGGGCAGGGGATACTGAAGCTTTCTTT. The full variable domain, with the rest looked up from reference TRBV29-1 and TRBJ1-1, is SAVISQKPSRDICQRGTSLTIQCQVDSQVTMMFWYRQQPGQSLTLIATANQGSEATYESGFVIDKFPISRPNLTFSTLTVSNMSPEDSSIYLCSASSGRGAGDTEAFFGQGTRLTVV.

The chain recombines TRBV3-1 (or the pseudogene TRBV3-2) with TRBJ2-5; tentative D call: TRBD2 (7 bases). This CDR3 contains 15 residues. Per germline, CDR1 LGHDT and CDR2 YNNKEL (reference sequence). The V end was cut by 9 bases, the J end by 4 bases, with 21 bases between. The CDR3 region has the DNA TGTGCCAGTGCTCTCGGGGGGCCGGACTTAGAGACCCAGTACTTC. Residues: CASALGGPDLETQYF.

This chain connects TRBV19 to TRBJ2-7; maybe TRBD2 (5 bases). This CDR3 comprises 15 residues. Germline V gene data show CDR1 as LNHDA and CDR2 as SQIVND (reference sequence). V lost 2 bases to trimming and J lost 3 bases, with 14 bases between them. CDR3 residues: CASSISDDGLYEQYF. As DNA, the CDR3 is TGTGCCAGTAGTATAAGCGACGACGGACTCTACGAGCAGTACTTC.